This T cell receptor (beta chain) derives from a study of memory B cells and T cells in multiple sclerosis. Study outcomes and limitations: Clone-set sizes differed between compartments, so shared clonotype counts needed normalization.

Method: immunoSEQ multiplex PCR; TCRdb's copy keeps in-frame clones and lacks some. This sample yields roughly 14,000 clones, of which 60% to 80% are seen a single time; 2.3% belongs to the top ten. Comments on this clone: Its antigen is currently unknown.

There are 13 residues in the CDR3. Germline loops: CDR1 SEHNR, CDR2 FQNEAQ (reference sequence). V was cut by 5 bases and J by 6 bases, with 11 bases left in between. Input material: memory (CD45RO+) CD4+ T cells from blood. The sequence derives from a human donor with multiple sclerosis. The rearrangement links TRBV7-9 to TRBJ1-3; D unclear. The CDR3 DNA reads TGTGCCAGCAGCCTTAGCGGGTTAAACACCATATATTTT. It specifies CASSLSGLNTIYF.